What follows are 29 T cell receptor beta chains derived from one specimen sequenced in a study of cytomegalovirus exposure and HLA in healthy donors. In the PCR, 60 Vbeta and 13 Jbeta primers were used. The protocol was immunoSEQ multiplex PCR, while the TCRdb copy is restricted to in-frame clones and leaves out a portion. The sample consists of under 200,000 clones, under 70% of them appearing once. Sequencing used PBMCs. These receptors were taken from a woman aged 40 to 50 in good health and CMV-seropositive.

Remarks on this clone: At one boundary the junction diverges from the germline segment, which might be a read error. The chain uses TRBV5-4 and TRBJ1-2; a weak D match, TRBD1 (5 bases). This CDR3 contains 13 residues. Per the germline V gene, CDR1 is SGHNT and CDR2 is YYREEE (reference sequence). DNA of the CDR3: TGTGCCAGCAGCTTCCTCGGGGGTAACGGCTACCCCTTC. Amino acids: CASSFLGGNGYPF.

This clone was detected only a few times. The chain employs TRBV5-8 and TRBJ2-7, with D possibly matching TRBD2 (6 bases). This CDR3 has 13 residues. The V gene lost 5 bases and the J gene lost 2 bases, with 11 bases spanning the gap. Germline values: CDR1 SGHTS, CDR2 YDEGEE. CDR3 nucleotide sequence: TGTGCCAGCAGACTCCGCGGGGCCTACGAGCAGTACTTC. This translates into CASRLRGAYEQYF.

The chain recombines TRBV6-1 with TRBJ1-5; the D gene is possibly TRBD1 (6 bases). The CDR3 contains 13 residues. The germline V gene encodes CDR1 MNHNS and CDR2 SASEGT. Trimming removed 7 bases at V and 0 bases at J, with 7 bases between. CDR3 amino acids: CASTGASNQPQHF. The CDR3, as DNA: TGTGCCAGCACAGGGGCTAGCAATCAGCCCCAGCATTTT.

Regarding this clone: One end of the junction does not line up with germline, which may come from a read error. The chain combines TRBV18 with TRBJ1-5, with D perhaps TRBD1 (5 bases). Germline V CDR1 and CDR2: KGHSH, LQKENI. The CDR3 runs to 15 residues. In DNA, the CDR3 is TGTGCCAGCTCACAATCAGGGAATGGCAATCAGCCCCAGAATTTT. Translating gives CASSQSGNGNQPQNF.

This clone occurred a few times. J is TRBJ2-7 and V is TRBV28; D possibly corresponds to TRBD1 (5 bases). The CDR3 consists of 14 residues. Trimming left V 3 bases short and J 6 bases short, with 15 bases between. Per the germline V gene, CDR1 is MDHEN and CDR2 is SYDVKM. CDR3 in amino acids: CASSLSAGSFEQYF. The DNA of the CDR3 is TGTGCCAGCAGTTTGTCGGCAGGGTCGTTCGAGCAGTACTTC.

J is TRBJ2-2 and V is TRBV29-1; D is perhaps TRBD2 (5 bases). Germline V gives CDR1 SQVTM, CDR2 ANQGSEA. The CDR3 is made up of 13 amino acids. V was shortened by 6 bases and J by 5 bases, with 13 bases between the two germline ends. This CDR3 is CSVLKGETGELFF. The CDR3 DNA reads as TGCAGCGTCCTGAAGGGAGAAACCGGGGAGCTGTTTTTT.

The chain links TRBV28 to TRBJ2-1, with D possibly matching TRBD2 (5 bases). Germline V gives CDR1 MDHEN, CDR2 SYDVKM. The CDR3 loop spans 14 amino acids. V was trimmed by 5 bases and J by 5 bases, leaving 13 bases between them. The CDR3 DNA reads TGTGCCAGCAGTCCTTATCGGGAAAACAATGAGCAGTTCTTC. It codes for CASSPYRENNEQFF. Full variable domain (outside the CDR3, taken from reference TRBV28 and TRBJ2-1): DVKVTQSSRYLVKRTGEKVFLECVQDMDHENMFWYRQDPGLGLRLIYFSYDVKMKEKGDIPEGYSVSREKKERFSLILESASTNQTSMYLCASSPYRENNEQFFGPGTRLTVL.

This chain joins TRBV4-2 and TRBJ2-7; no firm D call. The CDR3 consists of 14 residues. V was cut by 0 bases and J by 3 bases, with 9 bases left in between. The germline V gene has CDR1 LGHNA and CDR2 YNFKEQ. The CDR3 nucleotides are TGTGCCAGCAGCCAAGAGTACAGAGACTACGAGCAGTACTTC. The encoded protein is CASSQEYRDYEQYF.

The chain recombines TRBV7-2 with TRBJ2-3, with 7 bases fitting TRBD1. The CDR3 runs to 16 residues. Trimming cost V 1 base and J 1 base; bases outside gene matches: 5. Germline V gives CDR1 SGHTA, CDR2 FQGNSA. Here the CDR3 DNA reads TGTGCCAGCAGCTTAGGACAGGGAGTTGGCACAGATACGCAGTATTTT. Residues: CASSLGQGVGTDTQYF.

The chain couples TRBV28 to TRBJ2-6; weak D call: TRBD1 (6 bases). V gave up 10 bases and J gave up 3 bases, with 10 bases separating them. The CDR3 contains 13 residues. Per germline, CDR1 MDHEN and CDR2 SYDVKM. The CDR3 DNA is TGTGCCACGCAGGGGAGTGGGGCCAACGTCCTGACTTTC. Translation: CATQGSGANVLTF.

This chain links TRBV9 with TRBJ2-2; 9 bases match TRBD1. The ends lost 4 bases at V and 1 base at J; junction bases unmatched: 5. CDR1 SGDLS and CDR2 YYNGEE come from the germline V gene. This CDR3 is 16 amino acids long. DNA of the CDR3: TGTGCCAGCAGCTCGCGACAGGGGGAGAACACCGGGGAGCTGTTTTTT. It specifies CASSSRQGENTGELFF.

In its sample, this clone was seen once. The gene calls are TRBV6-5 and TRBJ2-1, with no clear D. Germline V gene lookup returns CDR1 MNHEY and CDR2 SVGAGI. V was shortened by 0 bases and J by 6 bases, with 9 bases between the two germline ends. The CDR3 covers 14 residues. Written as DNA, the CDR3 is TGTGCCAGCAGTTACTCGAGGTCTACCAATGAGCAGTTCTTC. Protein product: CASSYSRSTNEQFF.

This rearrangement joins TRBV6-5 to TRBJ1-1, with a tentative D call TRBD1 (5 bases). V dropped 6 bases and J dropped 4 bases, with 12 bases sitting between them. Germline CDR1 reads MNHEY; CDR2 reads SVGAGI. This CDR3 comprises 13 residues. CDR3 coding DNA: TGTGCCAGCAGAGAGTCAGGGCCCACTGAAGCTTTCTTT. It translates to CASRESGPTEAFF.

This sequence joins TRBV28 and TRBJ2-7; no clear D gene. Trimming shortened V by 8 bases and J by 3 bases, and 14 bases separated the two germline ends. The length of the CDR3 is 13 residues. The germline gives CDR1 MDHEN, CDR2 SYDVKM. The CDR3 region is CASVGRNLYEQYF. The CDR3 nucleotides read TGTGCCAGCGTCGGCAGGAACCTCTACGAGCAGTACTTC.

The chain uses TRBV6-1 and TRBJ2-1, with 8 bases identical to TRBD2. The V and J ends lost 2 bases and 2 bases, in that order; junction bases with no gene match: 5. The CDR3 is 16 amino acids. The germline gives CDR1 MNHNS, CDR2 SASEGT. The CDR3 reads CASSERVGGAYNEQFF. The CDR3 bases are TGTGCCAGCAGTGAACGTGTCGGGGGGGCCTACAATGAGCAGTTCTTC.

This sequence joins TRBV5-1 and TRBJ1-1, with TRBD1 matching over 7 bases. The CDR3 has 14 amino acids. CDR1 and CDR2 from the germline V gene are SGHRS and YFSETQ. V trimming: 4 bases; J trimming: 2 bases; junction bases outside the gene matches: 5. CDR3 residues: CASSAGTVNTEAFF. In nucleotides, the CDR3 is TGCGCCAGCAGCGCCGGGACAGTTAACACTGAAGCTTTCTTT.

The CDR3 DNA follows: TGTGCCAGCAGTCAAGGGAACAGGTACAATGAGCAGTTCTTC. Its protein product is CASSQGNRYNEQFF. The chain carries TRBV6-5 and TRBJ2-1; possible D gene TRBD1, 5 bases. The ends were cut back, 5 bases at V and 4 bases at J, with 12 bases in the middle. CDR1 and CDR2 (germline): MNHEY, SVGAGI. The CDR3 is 14 residues long.

J is TRBJ2-3 and V is TRBV2, with no clear D. CDR3 size: 13 residues. V was trimmed by 7 bases and J by 0 bases, leaving 8 bases between them. CDR1 is SNHLY, CDR2 FYNNEI, per germline. In DNA, the CDR3 is TGTGCCAGCATCCTACAGAGCACAGATACGCAGTATTTT. This sequence encodes CASILQSTDTQYF. Filled out from reference TRBV2 and TRBJ2-3, the complete variable domain reads EPEVTQTPSHQVTQMGQEVILRCVPISNHLYFYWYRQILGQKVEFLVSFYNNEISEKSEIFDDQFSVERPDGSNFTLKIRSTKLEDSAMYFCASILQSTDTQYFGPGTRLTVL.

The chain joins TRBV19 to TRBJ1-2; a possible D gene is TRBD1 (5 bases). There are 13 residues in the CDR3. Trimming pared 3 bases from V and 5 bases from J, leaving 10 bases between. Germline V gene sequence: CDR1 LNHDA, CDR2 SQIVND (reference sequence). CDR3 in DNA: TGTGCCAGTAGTATGCAGGGCGAGTATGGCTACACCTTC. Translated, it gives CASSMQGEYGYTF.

This clone was seen a handful of times. The chain combines TRBV28 with TRBJ1-1; D is undetermined. Trimming shortened V by 5 bases and J by 7 bases, and 8 bases separated the two germline ends. This CDR3 is built from 11 residues. Looked up from germline, CDR1 is MDHEN and CDR2 is SYDVKM. Written as DNA, the CDR3 is TGTGCCAGCAGTGGTGAGGTTGAAGCTTTCTTT. This encodes CASSGEVEAFF.

The rearrangement links TRBV7-2 to TRBJ2-1; 7 nucleotides align to TRBD2. J gave up 2 bases and V 1 base, and 5 bases lay outside the gene matches. Germline CDR1 reads SGHTA; CDR2 reads FQGNSA. The CDR3 has 16 residues. In DNA form, the CDR3 reads TGTGCCAGCAGCTTAGGGGCTAGCGGAGCCTACAATGAGCAGTTCTTC. This gives the protein CASSLGASGAYNEQFF.

The chain recombines TRBV6-4 with TRBJ2-3, with D maybe TRBD2 (6 bases). Germline V gene sequence: CDR1 MRHNA, CDR2 SNTAGT. V lost 5 bases to trimming and J lost 6 bases, with 12 bases between them. CDR3 length: 13 residues. The CDR3 protein is CASSREIVDTQYF. The CDR3 DNA follows: TGTGCCAGCAGTCGGGAGATTGTGGATACGCAGTATTTT.

CDR3 sequence (DNA): TGTGCCAGCAGTGTACAGGGGGGATTCAATGAGCAGTTCTTC. Amino acids: CASSVQGGFNEQFF. This chain connects TRBV25-1 to TRBJ2-1; TRBD1 matches at 8 bases. The germline CDR1 and CDR2 sequences are MGHDK and SYGVNS. The V gene end was trimmed by 4 bases and the J gene end by 6 bases; junction bases not matched to a gene: 5. The CDR3 runs 14 residues.

In this sample, this clone turned up a few times. The J gene is TRBJ2-7, the V gene TRBV7-9, with 8 bases lining up with TRBD1. CDR3 length: 14 residues. The J segment lost 4 bases and the V segment lost 1 base, leaving 3 bases of the junction unmatched. Looked up from germline, CDR1 is SEHNR and CDR2 is FQNEAQ (reference sequence). The CDR3 here is CASSLGGTGYEQYF. CDR3 DNA: TGTGCCAGCAGCTTAGGCGGGACAGGATACGAGCAGTACTTC.

This clone was detected a few times. The rearrangement links TRBV5-4 to TRBJ2-3, with D maybe TRBD1 (6 bases). V was clipped by 4 bases and J by 6 bases, with 12 bases between them. The CDR3 covers 13 residues. Germline assignment: CDR1 SGHNT and CDR2 YYREEE (reference sequence). CDR3 DNA: TGTGCCAGCAGCAGCGCAGGGGCGGATACGCAGTATTTT. Translation: CASSSAGADTQYF.

The chain is built from TRBV18 and TRBJ1-1; D might be TRBD1 (6 bases). The V and J ends lost 4 bases and 1 base respectively, with 13 bases between them. This CDR3 comprises 15 residues. Germline assignment: CDR1 KGHSH and CDR2 LQKENI. This CDR3 is CASSLTGFANTEAFF. The CDR3 coding sequence is TGTGCCAGCTCACTAACAGGGTTCGCGAACACTGAAGCTTTCTTT.

The chain has TRBV4-3 and TRBJ1-4; 7 bases map to TRBD1. The V and J ends lost 4 bases and 3 bases, in that order; junction bases with no gene match: 8. The germline gives CDR1 LGHNA, CDR2 YSLEER. This CDR3 is 16 amino acids long. This chain's CDR3 is CASSRGWTGPNEKLFF. DNA for the CDR3: TGCGCCAGCAGCCGAGGATGGACAGGCCCTAATGAAAAACTGTTTTTT.

The CDR3 loop reads CASSLVDREAFF. The CDR3, as DNA: TGTGCCAGCAGCTTAGTCGACAGGGAGGCTTTCTTT. The chain has TRBV7-9 and TRBJ1-1, with 7 nucleotides matching TRBD1. The CDR3 is made up of 12 amino acids. With 1 base clipped from V and 11 bases from J, the junction kept 4 bases outside the gene matches. Per the germline V gene, CDR1 is SEHNR and CDR2 is FQNEAQ (reference sequence).

The rearrangement uses TRBV18 and TRBJ1-1; no clear D. The CDR3 sequence is 14 residues long. Trimming stripped 8 bases from V and 1 base from J, with 14 bases between. Germline CDR1 reads KGHSH; CDR2 reads LQKENI. The CDR3 reads CASRTGRANTEAFF. The DNA of the CDR3 is TGTGCCAGCCGCACGGGGAGGGCGAACACTGAAGCTTTCTTT. Combining the CDR3 with reference TRBV18 and TRBJ1-1 gives the whole variable domain NAGVMQNPRHLVRRRGQEARLRCSPMKGHSHVYWYRQLPEEGLKFMVYLQKENIIDESGMPKERFSAEFPKEGPSILRIQQVVRGDSAAYFCASRTGRANTEAFFGQGTRLTVV.